The clone carrying this TCR beta chain appeared many times. The antigen is undetermined. Trimming at V came to 11 bases and at J to 6 bases, leaving 15 bases not matched to a gene. Germline-derived CDR1 and CDR2 are SEHNR and FQNEAQ (reference sequence). The CDR3 consists of 17 residues. The sample comes from a study of early T cells in non-severe SARS-CoV-2 infection. The overall study: Chains from this unsorted whole-blood bulk RNA could not be paired. The study's findings and limits: Private and CD4 specificities were missed by VDJdb matching, which favored anti-spike CD8 responses.

Attachment of unique molecular identifiers to individual cDNA molecules was performed. In TCRdb, the 5' RACE reads were re-called with MiXCR into one record per CDR3 protein. Among under 20,000 distinct CDR3 sequences listed, roughly 5% were seen once. The sequencing sample was made of whole blood. The chain uses TRBV7-9 and TRBJ2-1; TRBD2 matches at 14 bases. This clonotype was obtained from an adult who was a healthcare worker with PCR-confirmed SARS-CoV-2 infection or an uninfected control (not recorded which). In DNA, the CDR3 is TGTGCCGGCCACGCCGGGACTAGCGGGAGATGGGGCAATGAGCAGTTCTTC. Its translation: CAGHAGTSGRWGNEQFF.